The entry below gives a single T cell receptor beta chain sequence along with its context. What antigen it recognizes has not been identified. Base qualities are not provided; no much larger clone lies one nucleotide away. CDR1 is given as DFQATT and CDR2 as SNEGSKA, both from the germline V gene (reference sequence). V lost 3 bases and J lost 5 bases, and the count of bases not matched to a germline gene is 12. From the cysteine up to the phenylalanine, the CDR3 has a length of 16 residues. The sequence is cut down to CDR3 DNA, 48 bases in frame from base 1. The data were obtained in a study of CD8+CD57+ T cells in acquired aplastic anemia (dated by TCRdb to the late 2010s). In terms of the full investigation: DNA extracted from sorted CD4+ and CD8+ cells had a mean of around 3 ug, with a range of roughly 0.18 to 27.4 ug. CD8+CD57+ expansion was defined as a frequency above the mean frequency observed in healthy subjects.

General findings and caveats noted by the study authors: Roughly 30 CD8+ CDR3 sequences were found to be shared between patients and controls, but these sequences appeared to be highly expressed in patients and within the immunodominant clones of the patients. Patients and healthy controls showed no significant difference in CD8+ Simpson's diversity (P=0.060).

Patients chosen for sequencing had shown expansion of CD8+CD57+ cells by flow cytometry. All patients had severe acquired aplastic anemia diagnosed by International Study of Aplastic Anemia and Agranulocytosis and Camitta criteria. No therapy had been received by the patients at the time of blood sampling. TCR repertoires of sorted CD4+ and CD8+ blood T cells from severe aplastic anemia patients and healthy subjects were deep-sequenced in the study. In the USA, patient enrollment took place under clinicaltrials.gov protocols 00001620, 01623167, 00001397, 00071045, 00081523 and 00961064. Ficoll-Paque density gradient centrifugation was used to isolate peripheral blood mononuclear cells. CD4+ and CD8+ T cells were sorted by FACS or magnetic beads before DNA extraction. Profiling of TCR beta VDJ combinations and CDR3 sequences used genomic DNA as the template. An Illumina HiSeq 2000 was used for TCR repertoire sequencing. The source study handled its data this way. Repertoires were assessed using TRBV/TRBJ rearrangement plots, CDR3 size and DJ length profiles, and Simpson's diversity index. The most abundant DNA sequence in the deep sequencing data was taken as the immunodominant clone. CDR3 amino acid sequences were screened for sharing across subjects and compared with published repertoires and the VDJdb database. Clones were called with MiXCR by TCRdb after fastp trimmed the public reads at Q25, and only in-frame beta chains were retained. Each entry merges the rows of one CDR3 protein and shows their most common DNA and genes. The V and J calls reflect TCRdb's pipeline rather than the authors' work. This sample is represented by 200,000 to 250,000 distinct CDR3 sequences; roughly 50% of them were singletons. The ten biggest clones cover nearly 20% of the sample.

The sequenced sample was sorted CD4+, CD8+, or CD8+CD57+ T cells (not recorded which) from PBMCs. Recombination connected TRBV20-1 to TRBJ2-2; 7 middle bases align to TRBD2. The receptor's source is a human donor with aplastic anemia. The DNA is TGCAGTGCTAGGTCCGGTGGGGGGGGGTCTACCGGGGAGCTGTTTTTT. Its amino acids are CSARSGGGGSTGELFF.